This TCR beta chain was sequenced for a study of cytomegalovirus exposure and HLA in healthy donors. Study background: Clustering assigned approximately 79% of the roughly 400 genotyped donors to the Caucasian-associated ancestry cluster. Study observations and caveats: TRBV6-2, TRBV6-3 and other indistinguishable V segments were excluded. One variant, a missense change in DCLRE1C, was linked in a later analysis to TCR beta V- and J-gene trimming.

The CDR3 has 17 amino acids. Germline V lookup: CDR1 LNHDA, CDR2 SQIVND (reference sequence). The trim removed 5 bases at V and 4 bases at J, leaving 15 bases unmatched. A word on this clone: Its antigen is undetermined.

Use of 60 Vbeta and 13 Jbeta primers characterized the PCR. Source study methods: Later, 65 million to 85 million unique TCR beta chains were counted in an analysis, and around 11 million of them were shared. Sequencing used immunoSEQ multiplex PCR; TCRdb keeps in-frame clones, though not all of them. V and J calls plus clone size are reproduced from that table; the DNA served to infer D and trimming. The specimen's table records more than 90,000 clones. The sequence was collected from a man younger than 40 in good health and CMV-seronegative. The V gene is TRBV19, the J gene TRBJ2-5; 8 bases align to TRBD1. The sequencing sample was made of PBMCs. CDR3 DNA sequence: TGTGCCAGTAGTTCCAACCGCCAGAAAGGACAGGGAGAGACCCAGTACTTC. It encodes CASSSNRQKGQGETQYF.